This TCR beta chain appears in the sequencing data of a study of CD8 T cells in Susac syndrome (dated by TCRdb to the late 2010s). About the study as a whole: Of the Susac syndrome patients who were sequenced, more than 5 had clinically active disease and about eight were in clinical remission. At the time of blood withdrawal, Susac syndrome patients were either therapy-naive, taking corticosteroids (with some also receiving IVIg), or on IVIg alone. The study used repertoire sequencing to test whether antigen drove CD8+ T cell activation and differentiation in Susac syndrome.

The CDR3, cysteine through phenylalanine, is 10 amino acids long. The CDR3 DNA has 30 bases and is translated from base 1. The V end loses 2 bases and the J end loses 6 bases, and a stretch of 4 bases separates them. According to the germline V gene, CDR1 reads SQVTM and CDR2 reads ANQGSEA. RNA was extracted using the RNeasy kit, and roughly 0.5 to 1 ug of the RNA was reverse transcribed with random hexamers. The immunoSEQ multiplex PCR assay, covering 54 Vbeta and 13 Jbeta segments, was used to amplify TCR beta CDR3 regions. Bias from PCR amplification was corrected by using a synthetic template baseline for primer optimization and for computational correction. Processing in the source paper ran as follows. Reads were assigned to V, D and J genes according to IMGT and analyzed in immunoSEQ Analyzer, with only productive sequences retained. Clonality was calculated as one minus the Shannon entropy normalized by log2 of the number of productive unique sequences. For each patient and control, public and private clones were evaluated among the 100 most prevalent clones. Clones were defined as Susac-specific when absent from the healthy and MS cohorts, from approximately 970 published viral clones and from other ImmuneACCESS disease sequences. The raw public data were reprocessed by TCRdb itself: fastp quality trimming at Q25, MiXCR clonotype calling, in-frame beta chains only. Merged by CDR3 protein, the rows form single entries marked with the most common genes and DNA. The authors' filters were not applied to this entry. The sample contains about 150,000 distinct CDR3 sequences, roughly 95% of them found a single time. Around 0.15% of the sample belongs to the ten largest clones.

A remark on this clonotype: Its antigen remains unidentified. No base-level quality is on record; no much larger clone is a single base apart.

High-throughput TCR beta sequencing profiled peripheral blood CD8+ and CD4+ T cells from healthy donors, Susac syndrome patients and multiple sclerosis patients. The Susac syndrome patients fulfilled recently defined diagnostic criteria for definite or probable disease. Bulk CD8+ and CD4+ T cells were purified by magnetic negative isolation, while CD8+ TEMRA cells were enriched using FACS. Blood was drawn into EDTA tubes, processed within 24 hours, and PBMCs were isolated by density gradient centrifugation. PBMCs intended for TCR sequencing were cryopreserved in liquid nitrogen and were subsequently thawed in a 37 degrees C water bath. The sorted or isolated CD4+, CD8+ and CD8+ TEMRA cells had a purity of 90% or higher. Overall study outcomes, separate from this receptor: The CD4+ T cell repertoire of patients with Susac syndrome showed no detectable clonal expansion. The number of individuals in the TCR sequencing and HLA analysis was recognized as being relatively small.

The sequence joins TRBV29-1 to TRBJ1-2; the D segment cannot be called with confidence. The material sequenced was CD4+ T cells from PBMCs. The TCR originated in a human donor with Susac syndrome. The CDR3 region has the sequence CSVEKDGYTF. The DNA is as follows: TGCAGCGTTGAAAAGGATGGCTACACCTTC.